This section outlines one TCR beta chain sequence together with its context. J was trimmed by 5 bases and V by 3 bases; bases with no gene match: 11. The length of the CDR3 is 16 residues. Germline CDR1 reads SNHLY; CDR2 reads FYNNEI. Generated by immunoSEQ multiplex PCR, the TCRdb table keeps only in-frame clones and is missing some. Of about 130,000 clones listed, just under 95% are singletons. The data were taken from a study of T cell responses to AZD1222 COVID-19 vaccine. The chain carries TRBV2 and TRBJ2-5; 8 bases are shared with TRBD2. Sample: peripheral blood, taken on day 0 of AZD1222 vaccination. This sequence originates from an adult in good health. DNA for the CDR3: TGTGCCAGCAGTGATAGAAGCGGGAGAATAGGGGAGACCCAGTACTTC. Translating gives CASSDRSGRIGETQYF.